This entry concerns a single T cell receptor (beta chain). Its antigen is undetermined. This CDR3 has 13 residues. Trimming removed 0 bases at V and 5 bases at J, with 7 bases between. CDR1 MNHEY and CDR2 SVGAGI come from the germline V gene. These data originate in a study of PD-1 blockade in classical Hodgkin lymphoma. Notes on the study in general: Later analyses included only patients treated at least 1 year post-ASCT. The baseline diversity of complete responders showed similarity to that of newly diagnosed patients.

The time point is: cycle 4 day 1 (C4D1), after more than five weeks of nivolumab. Brentuximab vedotin exposure varied, and every patient relapsed after autologous stem cell transplantation. The data were produced by immunoSEQ multiplex PCR, yet TCRdb's version contains in-frame clones alone and is incomplete. The data contain approximately 65,000 clones, about 90% of them singletons. The receptor was isolated from a human donor with classical Hodgkin lymphoma. The material was peripheral blood mononuclear cells (PBMCs), obtained before the fourth cycle of nivolumab. The V and J genes are TRBV6-5 and TRBJ1-1; D is undetermined. The CDR3: CASSYSPATEAFF. CDR3 nucleotides: TGTGCCAGCAGTTACTCTCCGGCGACTGAAGCTTTCTTT.